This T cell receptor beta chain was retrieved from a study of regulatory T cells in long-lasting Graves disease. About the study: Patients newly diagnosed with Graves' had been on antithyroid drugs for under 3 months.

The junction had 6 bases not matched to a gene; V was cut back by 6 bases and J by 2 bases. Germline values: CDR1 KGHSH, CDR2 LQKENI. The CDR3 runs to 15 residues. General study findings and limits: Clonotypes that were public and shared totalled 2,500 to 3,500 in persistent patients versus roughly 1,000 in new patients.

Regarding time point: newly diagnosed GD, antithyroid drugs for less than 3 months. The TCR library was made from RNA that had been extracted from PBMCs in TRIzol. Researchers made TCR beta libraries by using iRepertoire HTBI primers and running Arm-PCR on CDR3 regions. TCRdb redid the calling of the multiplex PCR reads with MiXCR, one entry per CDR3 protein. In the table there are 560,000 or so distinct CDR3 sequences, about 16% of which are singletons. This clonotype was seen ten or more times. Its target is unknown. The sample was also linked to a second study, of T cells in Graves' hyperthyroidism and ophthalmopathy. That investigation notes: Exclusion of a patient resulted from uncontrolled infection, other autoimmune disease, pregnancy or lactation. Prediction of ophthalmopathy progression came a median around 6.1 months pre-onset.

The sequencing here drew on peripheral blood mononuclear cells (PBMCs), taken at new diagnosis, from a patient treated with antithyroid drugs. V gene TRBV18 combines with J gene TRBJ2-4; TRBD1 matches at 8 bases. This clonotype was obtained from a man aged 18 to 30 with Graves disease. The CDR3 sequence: CASSHRTGPKNIQYF. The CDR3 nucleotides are TGTGCCAGCTCGCACAGGACAGGGCCCAAAAACATTCAGTACTTC.